This T cell receptor (beta chain) was captured in a study of breast tumors, draining lymph nodes, adjacent tissues. The length of the CDR3 is 13 residues. Germline CDR1 and CDR2: SQVTM and ANQGSEA. The ends were cut back, 2 bases at V and 2 bases at J, with 8 bases in the middle. This clonotype was recorded many times. The lymph nodes were axillary draining lymph nodes from breast cancer patients. Using its own MiXCR run on the multiplex PCR reads, TCRdb lists one record per CDR3 protein. The repertoire holds 250,000 or so distinct CDR3 sequences, with over 25% as singletons. The sample comprised axillary lymph node tissue. The clonotype comes from a female donor with breast cancer. Some clones in this sample may be carry-over from other donors' samples. J is TRBJ2-3 and V is TRBV29-1; D is undetermined. DNA for the CDR3: TGCAGCGTTGAAACTACAAACACAGATACGCAGTATTTT. Translating gives CSVETTNTDTQYF.